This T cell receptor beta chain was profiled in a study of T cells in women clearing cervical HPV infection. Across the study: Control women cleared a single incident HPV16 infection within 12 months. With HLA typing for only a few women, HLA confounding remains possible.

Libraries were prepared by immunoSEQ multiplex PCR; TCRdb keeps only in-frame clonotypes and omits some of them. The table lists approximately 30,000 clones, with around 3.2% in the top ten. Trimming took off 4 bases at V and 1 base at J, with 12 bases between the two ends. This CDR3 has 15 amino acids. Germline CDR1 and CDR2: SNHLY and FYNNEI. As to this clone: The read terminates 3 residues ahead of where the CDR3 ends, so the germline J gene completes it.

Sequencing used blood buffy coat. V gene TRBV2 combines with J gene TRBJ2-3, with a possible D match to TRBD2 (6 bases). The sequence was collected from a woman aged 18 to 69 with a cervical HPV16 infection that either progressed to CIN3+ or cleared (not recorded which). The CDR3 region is CASSVGGTGTDTQYF. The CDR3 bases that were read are TGTGCCAGCAGTGTTGGAGGGACTGGCACAGATACG.